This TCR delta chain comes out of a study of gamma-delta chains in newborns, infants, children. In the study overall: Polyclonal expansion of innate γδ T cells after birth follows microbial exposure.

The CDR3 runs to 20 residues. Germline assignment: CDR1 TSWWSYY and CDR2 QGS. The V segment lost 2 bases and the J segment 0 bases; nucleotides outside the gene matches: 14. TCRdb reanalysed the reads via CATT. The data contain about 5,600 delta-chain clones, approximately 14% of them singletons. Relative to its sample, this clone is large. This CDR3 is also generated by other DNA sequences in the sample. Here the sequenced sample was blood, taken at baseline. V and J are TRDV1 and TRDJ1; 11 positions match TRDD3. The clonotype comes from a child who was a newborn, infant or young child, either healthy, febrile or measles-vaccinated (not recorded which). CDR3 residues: CALGELLLGDIDGYTDKLIF. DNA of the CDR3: TGTGCTCTTGGGGAATTGTTACTGGGGGATATTGATGGGTACACCGATAAACTCATCTTT.